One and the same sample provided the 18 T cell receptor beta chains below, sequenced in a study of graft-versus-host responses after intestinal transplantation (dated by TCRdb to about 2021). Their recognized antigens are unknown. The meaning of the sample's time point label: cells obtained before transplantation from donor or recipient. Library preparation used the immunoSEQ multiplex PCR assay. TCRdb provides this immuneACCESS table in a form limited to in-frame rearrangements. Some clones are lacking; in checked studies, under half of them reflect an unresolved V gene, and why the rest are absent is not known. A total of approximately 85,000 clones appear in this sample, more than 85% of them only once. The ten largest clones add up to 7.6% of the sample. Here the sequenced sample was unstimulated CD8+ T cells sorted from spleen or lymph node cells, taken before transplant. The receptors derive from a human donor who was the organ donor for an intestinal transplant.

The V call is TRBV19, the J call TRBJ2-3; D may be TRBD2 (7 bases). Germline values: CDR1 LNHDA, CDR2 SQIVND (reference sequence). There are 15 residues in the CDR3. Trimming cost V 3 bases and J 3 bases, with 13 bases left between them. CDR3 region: CASSMWGGGTDTQYF. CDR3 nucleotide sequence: TGTGCCAGTAGTATGTGGGGGGGCGGTACAGATACGCAGTATTTT.

CDR3 protein: CASSTSASTDTQYF. CDR3 sequence (DNA): TGTGCCAGTAGCACTAGCGCCTCCACAGATACGCAGTATTTT. V and J are TRBV19 and TRBJ2-3; 7 positions match TRBD2. Germline assignment: CDR1 LNHDA and CDR2 SQIVND (reference sequence). There are 14 residues in the CDR3. J gave up 2 bases and V 6 bases, and 5 bases lay outside the gene matches. The variable domain in full, with the rest retrieved from reference TRBV19 and TRBJ2-3, is DGGITQSPKYLFRKEGQNVTLSCEQNLNHDAMYWYRQDPGQGLRLIYYSQIVNDFQKGDIAEGYSVSREKKESFPLTVTSAQKNPTAFYLCASSTSASTDTQYFGPGTRLTVL.

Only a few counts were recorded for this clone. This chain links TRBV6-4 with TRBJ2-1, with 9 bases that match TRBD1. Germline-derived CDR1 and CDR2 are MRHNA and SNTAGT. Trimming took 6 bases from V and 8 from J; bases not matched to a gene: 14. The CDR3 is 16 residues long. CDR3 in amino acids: CASSPYPGTGTDEQFF. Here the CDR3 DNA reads TGTGCCAGCAGCCCTTACCCCGGGACAGGGACGGATGAGCAGTTCTTC.

The CDR3 region has the DNA TGTGCCACCTACCGGCCTTCCTACGAGCAGTACTTC. This gives the protein CATYRPSYEQYF. The chain recombines TRBV6-8 with TRBJ2-7; D not resolved. This CDR3 is built from 12 residues. The germline V gene encodes CDR1 MNHGY and CDR2 SAAAGT. With 10 bases removed from V and 1 base from J, the gap between germline ends came to 11 bases.

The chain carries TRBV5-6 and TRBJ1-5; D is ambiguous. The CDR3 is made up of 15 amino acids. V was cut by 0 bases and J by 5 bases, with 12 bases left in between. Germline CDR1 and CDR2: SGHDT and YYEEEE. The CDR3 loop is CASSLAAGSDQPQHF. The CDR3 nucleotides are TGTGCCAGCAGCTTGGCGGCGGGGAGCGATCAGCCCCAGCATTTT.

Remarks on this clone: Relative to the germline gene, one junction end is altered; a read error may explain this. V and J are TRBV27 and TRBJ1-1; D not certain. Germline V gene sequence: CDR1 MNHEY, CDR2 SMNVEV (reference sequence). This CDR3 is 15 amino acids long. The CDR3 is CASSLSSQRNAEAFF. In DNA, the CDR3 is TGTGCCAGCAGTTTAAGTAGTCAACGGAACGCTGAAGCTTTCTTT.

The DNA for the CDR3 is TGTGCCTGCCGGGACACCCCCTACGAGCAGTACTTC. Its translation: CACRDTPYEQYF. J is TRBJ2-7 and V is TRBV2; a possible D gene is TRBD1 (6 bases). The CDR3 is 12 residues long. Germline lookup yields CDR1 SNHLY and CDR2 FYNNEI. The V end was cut by 11 bases, the J end by 2 bases, with 13 bases between.

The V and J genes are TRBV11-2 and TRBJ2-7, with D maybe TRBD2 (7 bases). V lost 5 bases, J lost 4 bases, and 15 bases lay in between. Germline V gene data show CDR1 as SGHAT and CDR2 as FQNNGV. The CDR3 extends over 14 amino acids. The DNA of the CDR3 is TGTGCCAGCAGCGGACTAGGGGGAATTTACGAGCAGTACTTC. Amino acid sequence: CASSGLGGIYEQYF.

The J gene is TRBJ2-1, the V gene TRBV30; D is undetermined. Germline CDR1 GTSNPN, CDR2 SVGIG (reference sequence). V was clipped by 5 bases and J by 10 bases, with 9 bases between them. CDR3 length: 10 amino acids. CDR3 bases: TGTGCCTGGCAAACTCGGGAGCAGTTCTTC. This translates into CAWQTREQFF.

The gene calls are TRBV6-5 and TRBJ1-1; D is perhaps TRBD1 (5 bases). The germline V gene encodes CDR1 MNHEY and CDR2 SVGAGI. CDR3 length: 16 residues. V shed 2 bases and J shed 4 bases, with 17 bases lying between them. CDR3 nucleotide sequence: TGTGCCAGCAGTTACATTTTCGGACCTGGGGGCACTGAAGCTTTCTTT. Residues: CASSYIFGPGGTEAFF.

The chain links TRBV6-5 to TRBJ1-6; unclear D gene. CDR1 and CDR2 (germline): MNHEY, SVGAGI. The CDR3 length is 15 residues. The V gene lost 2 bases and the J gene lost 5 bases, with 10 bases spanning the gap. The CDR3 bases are TGTGCCAGCAGTTACGAGGAGAGGAATAATTCACCCCTCCACTTT. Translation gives CASSYEERNNSPLHF.

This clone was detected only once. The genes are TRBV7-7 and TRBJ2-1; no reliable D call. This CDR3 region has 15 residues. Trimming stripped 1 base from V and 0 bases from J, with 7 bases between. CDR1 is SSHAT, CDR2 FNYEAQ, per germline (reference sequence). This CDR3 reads CASSLDRSSYNEQFF. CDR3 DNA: TGTGCCAGCAGCTTAGATAGGAGCTCCTACAATGAGCAGTTCTTC.

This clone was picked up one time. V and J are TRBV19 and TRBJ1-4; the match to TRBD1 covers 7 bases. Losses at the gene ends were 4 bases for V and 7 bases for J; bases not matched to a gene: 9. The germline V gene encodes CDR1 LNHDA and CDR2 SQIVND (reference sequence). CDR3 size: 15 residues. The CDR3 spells CASSTSTGLGEKLFF. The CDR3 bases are TGTGCCAGTAGTACCTCGACAGGGCTTGGTGAAAAACTGTTTTTT.

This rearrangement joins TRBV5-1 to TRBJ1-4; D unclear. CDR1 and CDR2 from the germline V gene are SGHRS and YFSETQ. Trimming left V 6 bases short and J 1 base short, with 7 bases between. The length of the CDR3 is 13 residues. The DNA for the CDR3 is TGCGCCAGCACCGACATAACTAATGAAAAACTGTTTTTT. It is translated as CASTDITNEKLFF. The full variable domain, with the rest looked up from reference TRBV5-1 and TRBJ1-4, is KAGVTQTPRYLIKTRGQQVTLSCSPISGHRSVSWYQQTPGQGLQFLFEYFSETQRNKGNFPGRFSGRQFSNSRSEMNVSTLELGDSALYLCASTDITNEKLFFGSGTQLSVL.

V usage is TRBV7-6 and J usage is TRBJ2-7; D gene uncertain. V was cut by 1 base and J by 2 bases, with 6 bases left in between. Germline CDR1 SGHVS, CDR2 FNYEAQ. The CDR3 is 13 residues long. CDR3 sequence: CASSLDYAYEQYF. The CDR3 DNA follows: TGTGCCAGCAGCTTAGACTATGCCTACGAGCAGTACTTC.

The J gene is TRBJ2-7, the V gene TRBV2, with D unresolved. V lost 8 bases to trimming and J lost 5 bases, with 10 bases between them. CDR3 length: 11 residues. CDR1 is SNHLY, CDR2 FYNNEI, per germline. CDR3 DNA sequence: TGTGCCAGCCTAGGGTTGGACGAGCAGTACTTC. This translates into CASLGLDEQYF.

CDR3 in DNA: TGTGCCAGCAGTTCATATCCCTACCTCACAGATACGCAGTATTTT. Translation gives CASSSYPYLTDTQYF. This chain connects TRBV27 to TRBJ2-3; no definite D call. The CDR3 runs to 15 residues. Germline lookup yields CDR1 MNHEY and CDR2 SMNVEV (reference sequence). The V end was cut by 4 bases, the J end by 2 bases, with 13 bases between.

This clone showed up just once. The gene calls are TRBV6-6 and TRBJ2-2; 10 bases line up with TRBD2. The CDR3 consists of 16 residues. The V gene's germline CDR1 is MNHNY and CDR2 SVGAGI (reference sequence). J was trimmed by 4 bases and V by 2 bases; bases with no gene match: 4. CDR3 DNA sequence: TGTGCCAGCAGTTACCTAGCGGGGGACTCCACCGGGGAGCTGTTTTTT. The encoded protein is CASSYLAGDSTGELFF.